These T cell receptor beta chains were read from a single sample in a study of blood T cell repertoires in COVID-19. Sequenced by immunoSEQ multiplex PCR; TCRdb stores in-frame clones only, minus some. The sample records 300,000 to 400,000 clones, around 88% being singletons. The sequencing input was peripheral blood. Receptors were obtained from a woman under 40 with COVID-19, enrolled during active disease. CDR3s include the opening cysteine and the closing phenylalanine or tryptophan. Fields, in order: J gene, clone size, V gene, D gene, CDR3 protein, CDR3 DNA. D genes are given only for firm matches. The size of a clone is reported for some rows only, either as once, few or many, or as a class for expanded clones.

TRBJ2-5,once,TRBV5-5,TRBD2,CASQRGPQETQYF,TGTGCCAGTCAGCGGGGGCCTCAAGAGACCCAGTACTTC
TRBJ2-1,.,TRBV2,TRBD2,CASSWGLAGGNEQFF,TGTGCCAGCAGTTGGGGACTAGCGGGGGGCAATGAGCAGTTCTTC
TRBJ2-2,.,TRBV2,.,CASSHDMGELFF,TGTGCCAGCAGCCACGACATGGGGGAGCTGTTTTTT
TRBJ1-1,.,TRBV5-1,.,CASSWQGNTEAFF,TGCGCCAGCAGCTGGCAGGGGAACACTGAAGCTTTCTTT
TRBJ1-2,.,TRBV10-3,.,CAISETWGESGYTF,TGTGCCATCAGTGAGACGTGGGGGGAGAGTGGCTACACCTTC
TRBJ2-1,.,TRBV29-1,TRBD1,CSSRDRHYNEQFF,TGCAGCTCCCGGGACAGACACTACAATGAGCAGTTCTTC
TRBJ2-2,.,TRBV27,TRBD2,CASSLSSGGPNTGELFF,TGTGCCAGCAGTTTGTCTAGCGGGGGCCCTAACACCGGGGAGCTGTTTTTT
TRBJ2-2,.,TRBV9,.,CASSRGPDITGELFF,TGTGCCAGCAGCCGCGGCCCAGATATCACCGGGGAGCTGTTTTTT
TRBJ2-1,.,TRBV7-9,.,CASSLSGRHEQFF,TGTGCCAGCAGCTTATCGGGGAGGCATGAGCAGTTCTTC
TRBJ1-2,.,TRBV6-6,.,CASSPLSLGGQGRSYGYTF,TGTGCCAGCAGTCCACTCTCACTGGGAGGGCAGGGTAGGAGCTATGGCTACACCTTC
TRBJ1-3,.,TRBV5-1,.,CASSINREAGNTIYF,TGCGCCAGCAGCATAAACAGGGAAGCTGGAAACACCATATATTTT
TRBJ2-2,.,TRBV7-3,.,CASSLRGTGELFF,TGTGCCAGCAGCTTACGGGGAACCGGGGAGCTGTTTTTT
TRBJ1-2,.,TRBV27,.,CASSPGPINGYTF,TGTGCCAGCAGTCCCGGTCCAATAAATGGCTACACCTTC
TRBJ2-1,.,TRBV11-2,.,CASSFLLAYNEQFF,TGTGCCAGCAGCTTCCTCCTGGCATACAATGAGCAGTTCTTC
TRBJ1-2,.,TRBV5-4,.,CASSLGQEPRGYTF,TGTGCCAGCAGCTTGGGACAGGAGCCCAGAGGCTACACCTTC
TRBJ1-1,.,TRBV5-1,.,CASSNGNTEAFF,TGCGCCAGCAGCAACGGGAACACTGAAGCTTTCTTT
TRBJ1-2,.,TRBV10-3,TRBD1,CAISESIVGQGRGDYGYTF,TGTGCCATCAGTGAGTCGATAGTGGGACAGGGCCGTGGGGACTATGGCTACACCTTC
TRBJ1-6,once,TRBV5-4,.,CASSLGDSPLHF,TGTGCCAGCAGCTTGGGCGATTCACCCCTCCACTTT
TRBJ2-7,.,TRBV19,TRBD1,CASSLTGTGYYEQYF,TGTGCCAGTAGCCTAACCGGGACAGGGTACTACGAGCAGTACTTC
TRBJ1-1,.,TRBV7-9,.,CASSLERLKNTEAFF,TGTGCCAGCAGCTTAGAGAGGTTGAAGAACACTGAAGCTTTCTTT
TRBJ1-2,.,TRBV7-9,.,CASSPGGWLSYGYTF,TGTGCCAGCAGCCCAGGTGGTTGGCTTAGCTATGGCTACACCTTC
TRBJ1-6,.,TRBV6-5,TRBD1,CASSYSEGQGIHF,TGTGCCAGCAGTTACTCGGAGGGACAGGGGATTCACTTT
TRBJ2-2,.,TRBV30,TRBD2,CAWSIGLAGGYVGELFF,TGTGCCTGGAGCATCGGACTAGCGGGGGGGTATGTCGGGGAGCTGTTTTTT
TRBJ1-2,.,TRBV24-1,.,CATSRGNYGYTF,TGTGCCACCTCGAGGGGGAACTATGGCTACACCTTC
TRBJ1-5,.,TRBV30,.,CAWSVGGALRPQHF,TGTGCCTGGAGTGTAGGGGGGGCCTTGAGGCCCCAGCATTTT
TRBJ1-5,.,TRBV5-8,TRBD1,CASSPGQVSNQPQHF,TGTGCCAGCAGCCCAGGACAGGTTAGCAATCAGCCCCAGCATTTT
TRBJ2-7,.,TRBV4-2,TRBD2,CASSQVIAGGFSYEQYF,TGTGCCAGCAGCCAAGTGATAGCGGGGGGCTTTTCCTACGAGCAGTACTTC
TRBJ2-2,.,TRBV24-1,TRBD2,CATSDPGGVTGELFF,TGTGCCACCAGTGATCCCGGGGGGGTCACCGGGGAGCTGTTTTTT
TRBJ1-6,.,TRBV11-2,.,CASSSLGRRTNSPLHF,TGTGCCAGCAGCTCCCTCGGACGGAGGACTAATTCACCCCTCCACTTT
TRBJ2-5,.,TRBV7-3,TRBD1,CASATGAQETQYF,TGTGCCAGCGCGACAGGGGCACAAGAGACCCAGTACTTC
TRBJ2-3,few,TRBV5-5,.,CASSLVLASDTQYF,TGTGCCAGCAGCTTGGTCCTAGCATCAGATACGCAGTATTTT
TRBJ2-3,.,TRBV13,.,CASSDLAGISTDTQYF,TGTGCCAGCAGCGACCTCGCGGGGATCTCCACAGATACGCAGTATTTT
TRBJ2-2,.,TRBV11-3,.,CASSPWRTGELFF,TGTGCCAGCAGCCCATGGAGAACCGGGGAGCTGTTTTTT
TRBJ2-3,.,TRBV4-2,.,CASSQWATSTDTQYF,TGTGCCAGCAGCCAATGGGCTACTAGCACAGATACGCAGTATTTT
TRBJ2-1,.,TRBV5-1,TRBD1,CASSLEGQGGNEQFF,TGCGCCAGCAGCTTGGAGGGACAGGGTGGCAATGAGCAGTTCTTC
TRBJ1-1,.,TRBV5-1,TRBD1,CASSVILIRDSSNTEAFF,TGCGCCAGCAGCGTTATTCTCATCCGGGACAGCTCGAACACTGAAGCTTTCTTT
TRBJ1-5,medium-sized,TRBV23-1,.,CASSQRQQPQHF,TGCGCCAGCAGTCAAAGACAGCAGCCCCAGCATTTT
TRBJ2-7,.,TRBV11-3,TRBD1,CASSLVTGTGVAYEQYF,TGTGCCAGCAGCTTAGTAACCGGGACAGGGGTAGCCTACGAGCAGTACTTC
TRBJ1-2,.,TRBV25-1,.,CASSESGAYGYTF,TGTGCCAGCAGTGAATCTGGAGCTTATGGCTACACCTTC
TRBJ2-1,.,TRBV5-1,TRBD2,CASSLVGLVNEQFF,TGCGCCAGCAGCTTGGTGGGACTAGTCAATGAGCAGTTCTTC
TRBJ1-1,.,TRBV29-1,.,CSVEGRNTEAFF,TGCAGCGTTGAAGGCAGGAACACTGAAGCTTTCTTT
TRBJ2-7,.,TRBV6-1,.,CASSEWRGGRAEQYF,TGTGCCAGCAGTGAATGGCGGGGCGGCAGGGCCGAGCAGTACTTC
TRBJ1-1,.,TRBV19,.,CASSIGMGQTGGSEAFF,TGTGCCAGTAGTATAGGCATGGGGCAGACCGGGGGGTCTGAAGCTTTCTTT
TRBJ2-5,.,TRBV13,.,CASSFGLAQETQYF,TGTGCCAGCAGTTTCGGACTCGCCCAAGAGACCCAGTACTTC
TRBJ2-2,.,TRBV28,TRBD2,CASNHAGRATGELFF,TGTGCCAGCAACCATGCAGGGAGGGCCACCGGGGAGCTGTTTTTT
TRBJ1-6,.,TRBV28,.,CASRSWADSPLHF,TGTGCCAGCAGGTCATGGGCTGACTCACCCCTCCACTTT
TRBJ2-1,.,TRBV11-3,.,CASSLGGARGQFF,TGTGCCAGCAGCTTAGGCGGGGCAAGGGGGCAGTTCTTC
TRBJ2-3,.,TRBV10-1,TRBD1,CASSAHRQGNTDTQYF,TGCGCCAGCAGTGCGCACCGACAGGGAAACACAGATACGCAGTATTTT
TRBJ1-5,once,TRBV6-2/TRBV6-3,.,CASSYPGSNQPQHF,TGTGCCAGCAGTTACCCAGGTAGCAATCAGCCCCAGCATTTT